This TCR beta chain was profiled in a study of T cell repertoires in aging, cancer and after chemotherapy. Across the study: Donor ages fell into six groups from 30 or younger up to 70 or older. Glioblastoma patients receiving temozolomide-based therapy gave paired samples before and after chemotherapy. General study points: Age-matched healthy donors had significantly more diverse, less clonal blood TCR repertoires than untreated cancer patients.

The template was genomic DNA from peripheral blood, not RNA. Germline V gene data show CDR1 as SNHLY and CDR2 as FYNNEI. This CDR3 comprises 14 residues. The V segment lost 9 bases and the J segment 1 base; nucleotides outside the gene matches: 7. Rearranged V-D-J TRB sequences were amplified with a mixed TRB-A/B primer pool. TCRdb ran MiXCR on the multiplex PCR reads and lists one entry per CDR3 protein. This table has roughly 2,500 distinct CDR3 sequences, around 25% appearing once. Of note for this clonotype: Its antigen remains unidentified.

This sequence joins TRBV2 and TRBJ2-3; the match to TRBD2 covers 7 bases. The sequence was collected from a human donor with a solid tumor. Sequences were obtained from blood. CDR3 in DNA: TGTGCCAGACAAGGGGCGGGGGGCACAGATACGCAGTATTTT. This codes for CARQGAGGTDTQYF.